This T cell receptor (beta chain) emerged from a study of blood T cells in healthy people across ages. Study observations and caveats: Diversity was higher, and naive CD4+ cells more numerous, in long-lived donors than in aged donors.

V was clipped by 4 bases and J by 10 bases, with 16 bases between them. The CDR3 spans 14 residues. The germline V gene encodes CDR1 MNHEY and CDR2 SMNVEV (reference sequence). Total RNA was extracted at no less than 5.5 micrograms per sample. For the second PCR, which ran for about 7 to 11 cycles, a sample-barcoded 5' primer and a J-beta primer mix were used. The study obtained at least 2.5 million CDR3-containing paired-end reads from every sample. One entry per CDR3 protein results from TCRdb running MiXCR on the 5' RACE reads. The repertoire has roughly 800,000 distinct CDR3 sequences, roughly 25% of them found once; the top ten carry 9.4%. Only a few counts were recorded for this clonotype. The antigen is undetermined. The same data also went into a second study, on T cells of mothers and their children. That paper states: Per mother, over 8 million TCR beta CDR3 reads were obtained; per child, approximately 3 million.

Material: blood. V is TRBV27 and J is TRBJ2-2, with D perhaps matching TRBD2 (6 bases). The origin of this receptor is a boy aged 10-17 years in good health. The DNA of the CDR3 is TGTGCCAGCAGTTCCCGACTAGTTCCTGAGGAGCTGTTTTTT. It codes for CASSSRLVPEELFF.